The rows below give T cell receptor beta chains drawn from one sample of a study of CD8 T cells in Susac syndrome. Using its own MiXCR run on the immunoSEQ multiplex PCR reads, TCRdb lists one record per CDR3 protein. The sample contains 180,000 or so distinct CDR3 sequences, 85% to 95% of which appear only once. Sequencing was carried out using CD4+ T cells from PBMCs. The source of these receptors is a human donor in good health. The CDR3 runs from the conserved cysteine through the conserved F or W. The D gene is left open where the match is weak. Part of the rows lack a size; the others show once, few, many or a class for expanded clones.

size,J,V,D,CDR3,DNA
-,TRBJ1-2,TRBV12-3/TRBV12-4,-,CASSRFDGYTF,TGTGCCAGCAGCCGCTTTGATGGCTACACCTTC
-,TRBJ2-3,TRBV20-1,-,CSARDQGGRGADTQYF,TGCAGTGCTAGAGACCAGGGGGGACGTGGGGCAGATACGCAGTATTTT
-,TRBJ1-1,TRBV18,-,CASSPRGGDTEAFF,TGTGCCAGCTCACCAAGGGGCGGGGACACTGAAGCTTTCTTT
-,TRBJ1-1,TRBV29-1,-,CSVEDSGVAYTEAFF,TGCAGCGTTGAAGATTCCGGGGTAGCGTACACTGAAGCTTTCTTT
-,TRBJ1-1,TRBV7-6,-,CASSVVMGGTEAFF,TGTGCCAGCAGCGTCGTCATGGGGGGCACTGAAGCTTTCTTT
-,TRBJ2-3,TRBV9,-,CASSVRVSTDTQYF,TGTGCCAGCAGCGTCAGGGTTAGCACAGATACGCAGTATTTT
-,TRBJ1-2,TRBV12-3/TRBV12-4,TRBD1,CASSRGTARPFYGYTF,TGTGCCAGCAGCCGGGGGACAGCCCGGCCCTTCTATGGCTACACCTTC
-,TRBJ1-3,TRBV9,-,CASSPGFGGNTIYF,TGTGCCAGCAGCCCTGGTTTTGGTGGAAACACCATATATTTT
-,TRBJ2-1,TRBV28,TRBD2,CASSASGTKQFF,TGTGCCAGCAGTGCTAGCGGCACCAAGCAGTTCTTC
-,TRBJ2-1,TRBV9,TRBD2,CASSQIAQAGVYNEQFF,TGTGCCAGCAGCCAGATAGCGCAAGCGGGAGTATACAATGAGCAGTTCTTC
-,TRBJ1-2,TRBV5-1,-,CASSSGGSNYGYTF,TGCGCCAGCAGTAGCGGAGGATCCAACTATGGCTACACCTTC
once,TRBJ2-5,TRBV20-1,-,CSARDPGLQTQYF,TGCAGTGCTAGAGATCCTGGGCTTCAGACCCAGTACTTC
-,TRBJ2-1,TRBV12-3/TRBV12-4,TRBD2,CASRRLAGEQFF,TGTGCCAGCAGAAGACTAGCCGGTGAGCAGTTCTTC
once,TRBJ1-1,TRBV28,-,CASRPLGGDDTEAFF,TGTGCCAGCAGGCCCCTAGGGGGTGACGACACTGAAGCTTTCTTT
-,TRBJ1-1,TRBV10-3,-,CAISDRDGEAFF,TGTGCCATCAGTGACCGGGACGGTGAAGCTTTCTTT
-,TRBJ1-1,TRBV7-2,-,CASSLRRGSEAFF,TGTGCCAGCAGCTTAAGGCGAGGGTCAGAAGCTTTCTTT
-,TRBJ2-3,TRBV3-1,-,CASSHTDVDTQYF,TGTGCCAGCAGCCACACGGATGTGGATACGCAGTATTTT
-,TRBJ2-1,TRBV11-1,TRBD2,CASSQAGLYNEQFF,TGTGCCAGCAGCCAAGCGGGACTATACAATGAGCAGTTCTTC
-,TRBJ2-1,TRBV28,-,CASSSEGLSPGGDEQFF,TGTGCCAGCAGTTCGGAGGGACTCTCCCCCGGAGGCGATGAGCAGTTCTTC
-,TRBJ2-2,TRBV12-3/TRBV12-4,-,CASSRDSTLTGELFF,TGTGCCAGCAGCCGGGACTCAACTTTAACCGGGGAGCTGTTTTTT
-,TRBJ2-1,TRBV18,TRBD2,CASSPPASGPNDEQFF,TGTGCCAGCTCACCACCGGCTAGCGGCCCGAATGATGAGCAGTTCTTC
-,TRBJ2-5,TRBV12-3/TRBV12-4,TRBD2,CASSPSGGWRETQYF,TGTGCCAGCAGCCCTAGCGGGGGGTGGCGGGAGACCCAGTACTTC
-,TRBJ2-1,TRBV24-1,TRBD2,CATSLGGRLNEQFF,TGTGCCACCAGTCTGGGCGGGAGGCTCAATGAGCAGTTCTTC
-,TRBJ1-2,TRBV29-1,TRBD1,CSVDRGPAYGYTF,TGCAGCGTAGACAGGGGGCCGGCTTATGGCTACACCTTC
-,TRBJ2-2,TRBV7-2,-,CASSSPTVNTGELFF,TGTGCCAGCAGCTCACCGACAGTGAACACCGGGGAGCTGTTTTTT
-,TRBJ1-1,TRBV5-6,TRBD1,CASSLAYRGPNTEAFF,TGTGCCAGCAGCTTGGCCTACAGGGGGCCGAACACTGAAGCTTTCTTT
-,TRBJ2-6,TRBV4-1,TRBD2,CASSPRRSGESSGANVLTF,TGCGCCAGCAGCCCCCGTAGGAGCGGGGAAAGCTCTGGGGCCAACGTCCTGACTTTC
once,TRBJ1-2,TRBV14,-,CASSRPNYGYTF,TGTGCCAGCAGCAGACCTAACTATGGCTACACCTTC
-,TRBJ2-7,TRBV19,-,CACSSEADEQYF,TGTGCCTGTTCTTCCGAGGCCGACGAGCAGTACTTC
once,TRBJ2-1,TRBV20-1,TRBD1,CSARHSGTGDYGQFF,TGCAGTGCGCGACATTCCGGGACAGGAGACTACGGGCAGTTCTTC
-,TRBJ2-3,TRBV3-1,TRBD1,CASSLWDSTQYF,TGTGCCAGCAGCCTATGGGACAGTACGCAGTATTTT
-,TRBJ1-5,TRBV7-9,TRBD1,CASRETGGDQPQHF,TGTGCCAGCAGGGAAACAGGGGGGGATCAGCCCCAGCATTTT
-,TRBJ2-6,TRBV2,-,CASSTTGANVLTF,TGTGCCAGCAGTACGACTGGGGCCAACGTCCTGACTTTC
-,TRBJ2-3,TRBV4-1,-,CASSQGPATAVPIREF,TGCGCCAGCAGCCAAGGACCGGCTACCGCGGTACCGATCAGGGAGTTT
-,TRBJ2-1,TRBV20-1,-,CSAWDFAGNEQFF,TGCAGTGCGTGGGACTTCGCCGGCAATGAGCAGTTCTTC
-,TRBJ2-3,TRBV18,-,CASSPTPSTDTQYF,TGTGCCAGCTCTCCAACACCCAGCACAGATACGCAGTATTTT
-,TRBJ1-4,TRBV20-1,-,CSARDRARVGEKLFF,TGCAGTGCTAGAGATAGGGCCAGGGTTGGGGAAAAACTGTTTTTT
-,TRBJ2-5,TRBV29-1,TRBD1,CSVGTGGIRETQYF,TGCAGCGTCGGTACAGGGGGAATACGAGAGACCCAGTACTTC
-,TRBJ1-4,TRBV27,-,CASSLRPGEKLFF,TGTGCCAGCAGTTTACGTCCGGGGGAAAAACTGTTTTTT
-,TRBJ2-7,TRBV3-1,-,CASSHRAYYEQYF,TGTGCCAGCAGCCACAGGGCGTACTACGAGCAGTACTTC
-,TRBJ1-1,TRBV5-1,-,CASRKQGRETTEAFF,TGCGCCAGCAGAAAACAGGGCAGGGAGACCACTGAAGCTTTCTTT
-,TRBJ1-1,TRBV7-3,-,CASSLGPASEAFF,TGTGCCAGCAGCTTAGGCCCGGCCTCTGAAGCTTTCTTT
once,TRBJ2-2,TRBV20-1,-,CSARDTGPNTGELFF,TGCAGTGCTAGAGACACAGGGCCGAACACCGGGGAGCTGTTTTTT
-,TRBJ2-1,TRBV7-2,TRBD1,CASSWGQARRNEQFF,TGTGCCAGCAGCTGGGGACAGGCGAGGCGCAATGAGCAGTTCTTC
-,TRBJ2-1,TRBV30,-,CAWTRWRAQPLFF,TGTGCCTGGACCCGGTGGAGGGCCCAGCCTCTGTTCTTC